Described below is a single T cell receptor (beta chain) sequence and its context. Its antigen is unknown. No quality values exist for individual bases; no much larger clone is one base distant. This entry belongs to a study of cytomegalovirus exposure and HLA in healthy donors (TCRdb year 2017). About the study as a whole: An earlier analysis of around 600 of the donors reported 250 to 300 Gb of sequence data and 120 million or so unique TCR beta sequences from some 180 million T cells. Approximately 300 gigabases of sequencing data and 80 million or so unique TCR sequences were included in an early release covering 500 to 750 HLA-typed donors. Of the approximately 400 genotyped donors, over 70% fell in the genetic ancestry cluster associated with self-reported Caucasian donors. The study was designed to test whether signatures of past pathogen exposure could be identified by cataloging public T cell receptors. Using immunosequencing, the study profiled T cell repertoires from 550 to 750 subjects and related those repertoires to cytomegalovirus serostatus. In addition to the first cohort of roughly 700 subjects, a separate validation cohort of 100 to 150 different subjects was used. High-throughput TCR immunosequencing, statistical association of individual TCRs with disease status, and machine learning were combined to predict cytomegalovirus infection status. A later analysis re-examined previously published TCR beta repertoires from roughly 650 donors and added high-resolution HLA genotyping to investigate patterns of TCR occurrence. Rather than using new phenotypic data, the later analysis identified candidate immune exposures from TCR beta sequences and from how often those sequences occurred across donors. An earlier analysis of around 640 of the donors used high-throughput TCR beta sequencing to judge whether each TCR beta V gene segment behaved as functional or pseudogenic. Donor age, sex, ethnicity and CMV serostatus were compiled alongside the repertoire data. A later genetic analysis used genome-wide SNP genotypes for about 65% of the roughly 670 donors, treating that subset as a discovery cohort. All discovery cohort repertoires had been generated using a single sequencing platform. HLA typing included class I and class II loci at four-digit resolution. Typing coverage varied by locus: roughly 629-640 donors for A, B, C, DRB1 and DQB1; some 520 for DQA1; 606 for DPA1; 450 to 480 for DPB1. A handful of DR-DQ haplotypes were handled as single units for association and clustering because linkage in the cohort was strong. Among some 410 genotyped donors of the cohort, an average of approximately 240,000 unique TCR beta nucleotide sequences were sequenced per donor, roughly 20% of them non-productive.

V has 5 bases trimmed and J has 2 bases trimmed; junction bases matching no gene number 8. Looking up the germline V gene (reference sequence) yields CDR1 LNHDA and CDR2 SQIVND. The CDR3 contains 15 residues, cysteine and phenylalanine counted. Here the CDR3 DNA is all that survives: 45 bases in frame from base 1. Library prep was done by the immunoSEQ multiplex PCR assay. A mixture of 60 forward primers for TCR Vbeta segments and 13 reverse primers for TCR Jbeta segments was used in the multiplex PCR. The CDR3 region of rearranged TCR beta genes was amplified from genomic DNA by a multiplex PCR assay. The amplified TCR beta libraries were sequenced on the Illumina HiSeq System as 87-base-pair reads. Per the authors' processing: A later analysis counted tens of millions of unique TCR beta chains across the 600 to 850 repertoires, and roughly 10 million of these chains were shared by at least two donors. To remove PCR and sequencing errors, raw reads were error-corrected and collapsed into unique sequences using a nearest-neighbor algorithm that merged closely related sequences. V, D and J gene segments were assigned by aligning CDR3 sequences to IMGT reference sequences. Each retained sequence needed at least a six-nucleotide match to both a V gene segment and a J gene segment. A rearrangement counted as productive if the CDR3 had no stop codons and remained in frame with V and J, and every other rearrangement counted as non-productive. Following IMGT convention, CDR3 was defined as the stretch from the second conserved V-encoded cysteine to the conserved J-encoded phenylalanine. The earlier analysis of fewer than 750 of the donors excluded sequences that lacked an unambiguous match to a single V gene segment. An earlier analysis of some 500 of the donors classified V segments as functional when productive rearrangements were above 56.7% and as segregating when the standard deviation between donors was above 5%. A statistical classification framework was built to diagnose cytomegalovirus status from the catalog of TCR beta chain sequences. A later analysis assigned V and J genes by comparing TCR nucleotide sequences with IMGT/GENE-DB human TR gene sequences. Using the TCRdist pipeline, a later analysis assigned CDR3 sequences along with most-parsimonious VDJ recombination scenarios. In a later analysis, each TCR beta chain was defined by its CDR3 amino acid sequence together with its V-gene family, and reads lacking a unique V-gene family were excluded. As a way to deal with suspected cross-contamination and a sequencing artifact, a later analysis dropped 592 nucleotide sequences that were highly shared and had low generation probability. In a later analysis, a clonal expansion index was calculated for each public chain from normalized within-repertoire ranks of inferred template counts. Generation probabilities in a later analysis came from a VDJ recombination model fitted to out-of-frame rearrangements, and those results were checked against IGoR. A later analysis scored TCR-TCR, TCR-HLA and TCR-CMV co-occurrence with hypergeometric tests, applying a repertoire-size bias correction to TCR pairs. To estimate false discovery rates, a later analysis permuted the HLA or CMV assignments 20 times. In a later analysis, co-occurring TCRs were grouped using DBSCAN, and TCRdist sequence similarity was added for clustering within HLA-allele-positive subsets. Co-occurrence clustering excluded repertoires with fewer than 30,000 or more than 120,000 public chains, plus five with anomalous nucleotide sharing. Here the immuneACCESS table is served through TCRdb, limited to in-frame sequences with V and J called. Missing clones are a known gap in these copies; in checked studies unresolved V genes cover under half, and the rest lacks a known reason. D and trimming come from the DNA, and the V and J calls and clone size come from that table. For this sample there are 120,000 to 150,000 clones; 70% to 80% appear just once. The ten largest clones represent 3.1% of the sample.

General findings and caveats noted by the study authors: According to a later analysis, most CMV-associated TCR beta chains appeared to be HLA-restricted, and the HLA associations seemed to be driven largely by CMV exposure. The presence/absence analyses assumed that sequencing depth was roughly uniform across donors, and that assumption may not be true. Most TCR sequences were seen in very few donors, while some public TCRs were found in many individuals. A further reported finding was that TCR beta sequences accurately predicted the HLA-A and HLA-B alleles for most subjects in the first cohort. Because HLA typing was missing for some donors at each locus, association tests included only the typed subset. Immune exposure information for the cohort was limited to CMV serostatus. A total of roughly 160 TCR beta chains were listed by the study as associated with cytomegalovirus. In a later analysis, TCR association rates were found to vary across HLA loci, with the most associated TCRs seen for DRB1 alleles and the fewest for HLA-C alleles. In an earlier analysis of some 550 of the donors, most TCR beta V segments were observed in productive rearrangements about 90% or about 30% of the time, broadly matching IMGT annotations. A group of highly shared sequence variants was considered likely to be a technical artifact of the sequencing pipeline. In vitro tests confirmed that a few of the cytomegalovirus-associated TCR beta chains recognize cytomegalovirus antigens. When HLA alleles, especially DR and DQ, strongly co-occurred, attributing TCR associations to individual alleles was difficult. Specific HLA alleles were associated with 15,000 to 20,000 TCR beta sequences at a false discovery rate of 0.05 in a later analysis. It was suggested by the authors that the approach could potentially be generalized to other disease states and immunological phenotypes. Cytomegalovirus status was reported to be diagnosed by the classifier with high specificity and sensitivity in both the original and validation cohorts. Several of the top co-occurrence clusters appeared to be linked to parvovirus B19, influenza, CMV and Epstein-Barr virus, according to a later analysis. A later genetic analysis reported fewer N-insertions in productive TCRs among donors in an Asian-associated ancestry cluster than the roughly 700-donor mean. Some IMGT-functional V segments, including TRBV6-2 and TRBV6-3, could not be distinguished by the 87-base-pair reads and were therefore excluded. A later genetic analysis associated a missense DCLRE1C variant with V-gene and J-gene trimming of TCR beta chains, and an independent cohort replicated the association. This cohort had only TCR beta chains sequenced, and the lack of alpha or paired-chain data limited which features could be detected. Compared with equally common non-associated chains, HLA-associated TCR beta chains in a later analysis were more clonally expanded and had lower generation probabilities. The earlier analysis of approximately 560 of the donors excluded approximately 17 rarely observed V segments, including chromosome 9 orphons, because counts were too low. Correlated functional status among segregating V segments might reflect linkage disequilibrium, but an unknown experimental factor could not be ruled out.

The cohort comprised 670 or so healthy bone marrow donors. At the time of sampling, all cohort members were nominally healthy, though unrecorded immune exposures were likely present. The donor tested CMV seronegative and was one of the 352 seronegative cohort members. Each donor provided a peripheral blood sample, and peripheral blood mononuclear cells were used for TCR beta sequencing. The Qiagen DNeasy Blood Extraction Kit was used to extract genomic DNA from the blood cell samples. The sample consisted of PBMCs. The rearrangement joined TRBV19 to TRBJ1-1, and 7 junctional nucleotides match TRBD1. This receptor was obtained from a female donor in good health and CMV-seronegative. The encoded CDR3 is CASSLQGSANTEAFF. The DNA sequence follows: TGTGCCAGTAGTCTACAGGGGAGCGCTAACACTGAAGCTTTCTTT.